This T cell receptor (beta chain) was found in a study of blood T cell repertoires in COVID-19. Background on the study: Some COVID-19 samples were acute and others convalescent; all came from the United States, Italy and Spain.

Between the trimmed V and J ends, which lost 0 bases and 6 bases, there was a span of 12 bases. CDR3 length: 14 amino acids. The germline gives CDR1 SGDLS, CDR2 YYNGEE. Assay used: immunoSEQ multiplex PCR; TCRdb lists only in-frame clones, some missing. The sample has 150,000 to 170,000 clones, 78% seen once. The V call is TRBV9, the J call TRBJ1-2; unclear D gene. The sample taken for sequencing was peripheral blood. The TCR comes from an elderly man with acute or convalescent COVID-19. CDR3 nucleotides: TGTGCCAGCAGCGTAGCTTCGTCGGGGAATGGCTACACCTTC. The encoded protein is CASSVASSGNGYTF.